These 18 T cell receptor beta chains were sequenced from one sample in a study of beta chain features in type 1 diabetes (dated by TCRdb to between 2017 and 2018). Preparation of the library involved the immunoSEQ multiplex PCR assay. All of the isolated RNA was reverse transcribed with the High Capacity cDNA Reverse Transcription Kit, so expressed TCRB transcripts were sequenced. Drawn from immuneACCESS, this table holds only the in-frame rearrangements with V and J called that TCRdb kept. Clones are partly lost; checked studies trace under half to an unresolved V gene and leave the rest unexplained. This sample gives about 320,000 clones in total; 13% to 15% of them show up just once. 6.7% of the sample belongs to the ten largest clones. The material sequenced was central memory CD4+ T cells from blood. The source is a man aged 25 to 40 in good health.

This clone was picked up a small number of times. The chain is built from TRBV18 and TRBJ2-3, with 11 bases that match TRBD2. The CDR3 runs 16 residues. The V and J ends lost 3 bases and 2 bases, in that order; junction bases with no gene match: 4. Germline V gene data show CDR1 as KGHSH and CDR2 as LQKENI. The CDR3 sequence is CASSPLTSGVTDTQYF. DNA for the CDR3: TGTGCCAGCTCACCCCTGACTAGCGGGGTCACAGATACGCAGTATTTT.

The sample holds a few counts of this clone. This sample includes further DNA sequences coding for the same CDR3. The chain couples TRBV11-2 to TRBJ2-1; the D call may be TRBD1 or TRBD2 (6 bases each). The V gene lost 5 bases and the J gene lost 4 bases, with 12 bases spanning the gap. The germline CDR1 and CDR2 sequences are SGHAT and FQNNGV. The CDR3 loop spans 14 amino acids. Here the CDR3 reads CASSPGGGYNEQFF. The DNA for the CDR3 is TGTGCCAGCAGCCCTGGAGGGGGTTACAATGAGCAGTTCTTC.

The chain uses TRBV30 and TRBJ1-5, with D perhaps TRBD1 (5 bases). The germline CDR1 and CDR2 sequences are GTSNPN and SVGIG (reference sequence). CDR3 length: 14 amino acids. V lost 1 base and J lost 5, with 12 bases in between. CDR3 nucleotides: TGTGCCTGGAGTGGGGGGAGTACGTATCAGCCCCAGCATTTT. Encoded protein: CAWSGGSTYQPQHF.

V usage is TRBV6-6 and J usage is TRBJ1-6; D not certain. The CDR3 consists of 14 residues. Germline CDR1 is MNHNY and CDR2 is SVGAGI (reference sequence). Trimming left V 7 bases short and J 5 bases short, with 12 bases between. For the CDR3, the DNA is TGTGCCAGCAAAGGTCTCGGGAATAATTCACCCCTCCACTTT. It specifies CASKGLGNNSPLHF.

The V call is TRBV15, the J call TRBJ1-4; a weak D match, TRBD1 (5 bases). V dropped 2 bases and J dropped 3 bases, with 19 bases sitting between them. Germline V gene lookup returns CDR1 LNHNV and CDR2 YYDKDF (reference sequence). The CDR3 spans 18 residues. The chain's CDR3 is CATSRSFGPPGPNEKLFF. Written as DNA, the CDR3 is TGTGCCACCAGCAGATCCTTCGGCCCCCCGGGACCTAATGAAAAACTGTTTTTT.

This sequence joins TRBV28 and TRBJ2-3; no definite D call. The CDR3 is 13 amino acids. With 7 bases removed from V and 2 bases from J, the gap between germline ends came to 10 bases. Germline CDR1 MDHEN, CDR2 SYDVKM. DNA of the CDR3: TGTGCCAGCACCAACAGTCTCACAGATACGCAGTATTTT. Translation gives CASTNSLTDTQYF. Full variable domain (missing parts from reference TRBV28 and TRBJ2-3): DVKVTQSSRYLVKRTGEKVFLECVQDMDHENMFWYRQDPGLGLRLIYFSYDVKMKEKGDIPEGYSVSREKKERFSLILESASTNQTSMYLCASTNSLTDTQYFGPGTRLTVL.

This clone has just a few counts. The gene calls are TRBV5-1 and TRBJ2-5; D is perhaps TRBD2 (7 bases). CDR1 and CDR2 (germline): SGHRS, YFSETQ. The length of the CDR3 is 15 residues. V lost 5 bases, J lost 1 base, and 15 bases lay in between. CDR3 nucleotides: TGCGCCAGCAGAGGGGGAGGGGTCTCCCAAGAGACCCAGTACTTC. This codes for CASRGGGVSQETQYF.

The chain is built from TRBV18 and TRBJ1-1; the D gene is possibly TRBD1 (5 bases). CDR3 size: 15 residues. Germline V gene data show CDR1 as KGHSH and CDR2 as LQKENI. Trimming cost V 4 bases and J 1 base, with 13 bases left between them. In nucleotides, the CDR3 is TGTGCCAGCTCACTTAGACAGAATCGGAACACTGAAGCTTTCTTT. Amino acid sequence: CASSLRQNRNTEAFF.

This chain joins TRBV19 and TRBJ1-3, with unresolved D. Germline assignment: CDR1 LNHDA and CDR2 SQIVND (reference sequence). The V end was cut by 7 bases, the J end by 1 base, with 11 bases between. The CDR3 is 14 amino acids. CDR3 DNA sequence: TGTGCCAGTAAAGAAGGCGTATCTGGAAACACCATATATTTT. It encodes CASKEGVSGNTIYF.

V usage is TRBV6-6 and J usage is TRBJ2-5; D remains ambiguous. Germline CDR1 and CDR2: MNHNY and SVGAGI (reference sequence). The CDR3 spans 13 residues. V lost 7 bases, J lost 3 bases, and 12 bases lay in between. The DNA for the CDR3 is TGTGCCAGCACCTCCGACCGGGAAGAGACCCAGTACTTC. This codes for CASTSDREETQYF.

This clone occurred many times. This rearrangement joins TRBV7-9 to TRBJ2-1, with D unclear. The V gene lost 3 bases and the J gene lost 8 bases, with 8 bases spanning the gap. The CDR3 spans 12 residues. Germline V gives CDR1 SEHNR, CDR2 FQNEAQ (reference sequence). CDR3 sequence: CASSLQVYEQFF. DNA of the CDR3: TGTGCCAGCAGCTTGCAGGTTTATGAGCAGTTCTTC.

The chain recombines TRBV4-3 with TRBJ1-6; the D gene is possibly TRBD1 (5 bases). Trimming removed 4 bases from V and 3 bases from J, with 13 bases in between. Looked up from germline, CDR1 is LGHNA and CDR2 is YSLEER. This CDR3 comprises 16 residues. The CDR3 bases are TGCGCCAGCAGCCCCAATGGGGGGTACTATAATTCACCCCTCCACTTT. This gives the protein CASSPNGGYYNSPLHF.

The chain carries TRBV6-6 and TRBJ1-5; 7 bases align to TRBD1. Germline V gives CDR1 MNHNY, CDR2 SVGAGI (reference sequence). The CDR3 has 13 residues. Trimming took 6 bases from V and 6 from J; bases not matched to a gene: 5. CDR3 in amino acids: CASRAGTAQPQHF. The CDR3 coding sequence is TGTGCCAGCAGGGCTGGGACAGCTCAGCCCCAGCATTTT.

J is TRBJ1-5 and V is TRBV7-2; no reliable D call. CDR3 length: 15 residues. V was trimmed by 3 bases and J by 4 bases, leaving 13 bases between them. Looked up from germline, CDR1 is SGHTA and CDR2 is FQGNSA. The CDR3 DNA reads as TGTGCCAGCAGCTTGGGAAACGGTTTTAATCAGCCCCAGCATTTT. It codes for CASSLGNGFNQPQHF.

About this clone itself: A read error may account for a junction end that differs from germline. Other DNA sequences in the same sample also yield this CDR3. As DNA, the CDR3 is TGTGCCAGTAGTATACCCCGTACACTTGAGCAATTCTTC. It yields the protein CASSIPRTLEQFF. The chain employs TRBV19 and TRBJ2-1; the D is unclear. This CDR3 comprises 13 residues. Germline V gene data show CDR1 as LNHDA and CDR2 as SQIVND (reference sequence). Based on the CDR3 plus reference TRBV19 and TRBJ2-1, the full variable domain is DGGITQSPKYLFRKEGQNVTLSCEQNLNHDAMYWYRQDPGQGLRLIYYSQIVNDFQKGDIAEGYSVSREKKESFPLTVTSAQKNPTAFYLCASSIPRTLEQFFGPGTRLTVL.

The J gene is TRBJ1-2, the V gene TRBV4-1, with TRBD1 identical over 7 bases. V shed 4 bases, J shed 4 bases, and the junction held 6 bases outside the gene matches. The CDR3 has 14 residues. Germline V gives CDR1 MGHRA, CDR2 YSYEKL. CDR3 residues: CASSLTGTAYGYTF. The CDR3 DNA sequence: TGCGCCAGCAGCCTCACAGGGACAGCCTATGGCTACACCTTC.

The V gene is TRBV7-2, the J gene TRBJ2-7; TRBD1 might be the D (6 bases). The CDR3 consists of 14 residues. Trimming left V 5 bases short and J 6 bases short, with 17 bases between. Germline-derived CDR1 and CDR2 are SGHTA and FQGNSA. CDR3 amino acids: CASSLQAQGFEQYF. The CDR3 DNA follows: TGTGCCAGCAGCCTACAAGCACAGGGATTCGAGCAGTACTTC.

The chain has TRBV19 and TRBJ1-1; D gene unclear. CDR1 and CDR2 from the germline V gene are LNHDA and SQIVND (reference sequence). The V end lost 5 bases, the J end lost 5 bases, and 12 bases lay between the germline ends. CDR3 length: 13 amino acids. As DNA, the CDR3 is TGTGCCAGTAGTCCGCAGCCTTGGACTGAAGCTTTCTTT. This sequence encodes CASSPQPWTEAFF.